These 22 T cell receptor beta chains were sequenced from one sample in a study of cytomegalovirus exposure and HLA in healthy donors. The PCR ran on 60 Vbeta and 13 Jbeta primers. Libraries were prepared by immunoSEQ multiplex PCR; TCRdb keeps only in-frame clonotypes and omits some of them. The top ten hold around 3.4% of the sample, which has about 160,000 clones, 77% seen once. The sample taken for sequencing was PBMCs. The receptors here all came from a man aged 25-40 years in good health and CMV-seropositive.

The rearrangement joins TRBV7-8 to TRBJ1-2; D is perhaps TRBD1 (5 bases). Trimming removed 5 bases from V and 8 bases from J, with 12 bases in between. CDR1 and CDR2 (germline): SGHVS, FQNEAQ. This CDR3 has 12 amino acids. CDR3 DNA sequence: TGTGCCAGCAGCCCAGGGATCGGAGGCTACACCTTC. It codes for CASSPGIGGYTF.

The chain combines TRBV5-4 with TRBJ2-2; the D gene is possibly TRBD2 (6 bases). Germline V gene sequence: CDR1 SGHNT, CDR2 YYREEE (reference sequence). This CDR3 comprises 16 residues. The V end was cut by 4 bases, the J end by 1 base, with 14 bases between. The CDR3 sequence is CASSPLSAGNTGELFF. The CDR3 DNA follows: TGTGCCAGCAGCCCCCTTTCAGCGGGGAACACCGGGGAGCTGTTTTTT.

This clone has a single count. The chain has TRBV6-1 and TRBJ2-2; D is uncertain. This CDR3 has 15 amino acids. Germline CDR1 and CDR2: MNHNS and SASEGT. Trimming shortened V by 7 bases and J by 6 bases, and 18 bases separated the two germline ends. The CDR3 DNA reads as TGTGCCAGCAACCCCGGGTCCCTGTATTCCGGGGAGCTGTTTTTT. It encodes CASNPGSLYSGELFF.

In the case of this clone: The sample contains more than one DNA sequence encoding this CDR3. This chain connects TRBV2 to TRBJ1-1; 9 bases fit TRBD1. This CDR3 is 14 amino acids long. The germline V gene has CDR1 SNHLY and CDR2 FYNNEI. The ends lost 6 bases at V and 0 bases at J; junction bases unmatched: 2. The CDR3 loop is CASRGTGMNTEAFF. CDR3 coding DNA: TGTGCCAGCAGGGGGACAGGGATGAACACTGAAGCTTTCTTT.

The chain combines TRBV2 with TRBJ1-3; D might be TRBD1 (5 bases). V lost 8 bases and J 8 bases, leaving 16 bases between the germline ends. Per the germline V gene, CDR1 is SNHLY and CDR2 is FYNNEI. This CDR3 region has 13 residues. The CDR3 sequence: CASGRDPGDTIYF. The CDR3 DNA follows: TGTGCCAGCGGGAGGGACCCGGGGGACACCATATATTTT.

This clone has a handful of counts. V gene TRBV4-1 combines with J gene TRBJ1-5; D is uncertain. Trimming took off 3 bases at V and 5 bases at J, with 11 bases between the two ends. The CDR3 covers 14 residues. CDR1 is MGHRA, CDR2 YSYEKL, per germline. CDR3 in amino acids: CASSHPAAYQPQHF. The CDR3 region has the DNA TGCGCCAGCAGCCACCCGGCGGCCTATCAGCCCCAGCATTTT.

This clone came up once. CDR3 region: CASSEGQGLHYEQYF. The CDR3 DNA follows: TGCGCCAGCAGTGAAGGACAGGGCCTTCACTACGAGCAGTACTTC. The rearrangement joins TRBV10-2 to TRBJ2-7; TRBD1 agrees at 8 bases. The CDR3 totals 15 residues. CDR1 is WSHSY, CDR2 SAAADI, per germline. V shed 3 bases, J shed 3 bases, and the junction held 7 bases outside the gene matches.

This clone appeared a few times. The chain employs TRBV7-9 and TRBJ2-3; 7 bases fit TRBD2. The CDR3 consists of 15 residues. Germline lookup yields CDR1 SEHNR and CDR2 FQNEAQ (reference sequence). Trimming at V came to 1 base and at J to 3 bases, leaving 4 bases not matched to a gene. CDR3 sequence reads: CASSLDAGGTDTQYF. The CDR3 nucleotides are TGTGCCAGCAGCTTAGACGCCGGGGGGACAGATACGCAGTATTTT.

As concerns this clone: The sample contains more than one DNA sequence encoding this CDR3. J is TRBJ2-5 and V is TRBV5-1; 7 bases are shared with TRBD2. This CDR3 is built from 12 residues. The trim removed 4 bases at V and 5 bases at J, leaving 2 bases unmatched. Germline V CDR1 and CDR2: SGHRS, YFSETQ. The CDR3 spells CASSRGGETQYF. In nucleotides, the CDR3 is TGCGCCAGCAGCAGGGGAGGGGAGACCCAGTACTTC.

This rearrangement joins TRBV6-5 to TRBJ2-5, with 9 bases identical to TRBD2. Unmatched junction bases numbered 2, after V lost 6 bases and J lost 3 bases. Germline V gene data show CDR1 as MNHEY and CDR2 as SVGAGI. The length of the CDR3 is 13 residues. Written as DNA, the CDR3 is TGTGCCAGCAGAGTAGCGGGGGAAGAGACCCAGTACTTC. Residues: CASRVAGEETQYF.

CDR3: CARSLDAGVWGNRGYTF. Here the CDR3 DNA reads TGTGCCAGAAGCTTAGATGCAGGGGTATGGGGCAACCGAGGCTACACCTTC. The gene calls are TRBV7-5 and TRBJ1-2; TRBD1 is taken as the D call from the table, unchecked against the DNA. TRBV7-5 is annotated as a pseudogene. This CDR3 region has 17 residues.

The chain uses TRBV29-1 and TRBJ2-5, with TRBD1 matching 8 bases. Germline CDR1 SQVTM, CDR2 ANQGSEA. This CDR3 has 13 residues. The trim removed 7 bases at V and 3 bases at J, leaving 7 bases unmatched. The CDR3 DNA sequence: TGCAGCGGTGACAGGGGAATGGAAGAGACCCAGTACTTC. It codes for CSGDRGMEETQYF.

The chain links TRBV2 to TRBJ2-5; TRBD2 agrees at 8 bases. CDR3 length equals 15 residues. With V trimmed by 5 bases and J by 2 bases, 7 bases remained unmatched. Germline V CDR1 and CDR2: SNHLY, FYNNEI. The CDR3: CASSKSSGPQETQYF. The CDR3 region has the DNA TGTGCCAGCAGTAAGTCTAGCGGGCCACAAGAGACCCAGTACTTC.

This clone occurred a few times. The genes are TRBV25-1 and TRBJ2-7; TRBD2 aligns across 11 bases. The germline CDR1 and CDR2 sequences are MGHDK and SYGVNS. CDR3 length: 16 residues. J was trimmed by 0 bases and V by 5 bases; bases with no gene match: 6. The CDR3 protein is CASSTSGGPSSYEQYF. CDR3 DNA sequence: TGTGCCAGCAGTACTAGCGGGGGCCCGAGCTCCTACGAGCAGTACTTC.

The chain combines TRBV11-2 with TRBJ1-4; D is perhaps TRBD1 (5 bases). CDR1 is SGHAT, CDR2 FQNNGV, per germline. The CDR3 loop spans 17 amino acids. Trimming removed 0 bases at V and 3 bases at J, with 14 bases between. The CDR3 reads CASSLDWRGKANEKLFF. CDR3 sequence (DNA): TGTGCCAGCAGCTTAGATTGGCGGGGGAAGGCTAATGAAAAACTGTTTTTT. Based on the CDR3 plus reference TRBV11-2 and TRBJ1-4, the full variable domain is EAGVAQSPRYKIIEKRQSVAFWCNPISGHATLYWYQQILGQGPKLLIQFQNNGVVDDSQLPKDRFSAERLKGVDSTLKIQPAKLEDSAVYLCASSLDWRGKANEKLFFGSGTQLSVL.

CDR3: CAWMKGANEQFF. CDR3 bases: TGTGCCTGGATGAAGGGGGCCAATGAGCAGTTCTTC. The genes are TRBV30 and TRBJ2-1; 7 bases are shared with TRBD1. This CDR3 spans 12 amino acids. V was pared by 4 bases and J by 6 bases, with 3 bases of the junction left unmatched. Germline CDR1 GTSNPN, CDR2 SVGIG (reference sequence).

The CDR3, as DNA: TGCGCCAGCAGCTTAAATACTAACTATGGCTACACCTTC. It encodes CASSLNTNYGYTF. This chain joins TRBV5-1 and TRBJ1-2; D not resolved. The CDR3 is 13 residues long. V gave up 2 bases and J gave up 0 bases, with 5 bases separating them. The V gene's germline CDR1 is SGHRS and CDR2 YFSETQ.

Remarks on this clone: Other DNA sequences in the sample encode the same CDR3. The chain joins TRBV5-1 to TRBJ2-3; TRBD2 matches at 8 bases. The trim removed 4 bases at V and 3 bases at J, leaving 7 bases unmatched. Germline V CDR1 and CDR2: SGHRS, YFSETQ. The CDR3 length is 15 residues. In DNA, the CDR3 is TGCGCCAGCAGCCTTGCGGGGGGCTCTACAGATACGCAGTATTTT. Translation gives CASSLAGGSTDTQYF.

The chain uses TRBV5-1 and TRBJ2-1; TRBD2 matches 9 bases. The CDR3 loop spans 15 amino acids. After removal of 4 bases from V and 3 bases from J, the junction contained 5 bases not matched to a gene. CDR1 is SGHRS, CDR2 YFSETQ, per germline. CDR3 protein: CASSLGLANYNEQFF. In nucleotides, the CDR3 is TGCGCCAGCAGCCTGGGACTAGCCAACTACAATGAGCAGTTCTTC.

V is TRBV6-5 and J is TRBJ2-5; 10 bases fit TRBD1. From germline, CDR1 is MNHEY and CDR2 SVGAGI. V lost 5 bases and J lost 5; bases outside the gene matches: 5. This CDR3 spans 14 amino acids. This CDR3 is CASSPGQGGETQYF. In DNA form, the CDR3 reads TGTGCCAGCAGTCCCGGACAGGGGGGGGAGACCCAGTACTTC.

As for this clone: The junction differs from germline at one of its ends, possibly a read error. The V call is TRBV6-1, the J call TRBJ2-4, with D possibly TRBD1 on 5 matching bases. Germline CDR1 and CDR2: MNHNS and SASEGT. The CDR3 totals 13 residues. CDR3 protein: CASREGNRGIQYF. The CDR3 coding sequence is TGTGCCAGCAGGGAAGGTAATAGGGGCATTCAGTACTTC.

Regarding this clone: An end of the junction does not agree with germline; a read error may underlie this. V gene TRBV6-5 combines with J gene TRBJ1-6; D remains unclear. Germline CDR1 reads MNHEY; CDR2 reads SVGAGI. The CDR3 is 14 amino acids. CDR3 coding DNA: TGTGCCAGCAATTACTGGCACCCGAATTCACCCCTCCACTTT. Its translation is CASNYWHPNSPLHF.